This T cell receptor (beta chain) originates from a study of blood T cell repertoires in COVID-19. As for the study in general: Italy, Spain and the United States were the sources of the convalescent and acute COVID-19 samples. From T cells, B-cell-depleted T cells, or PBMCs came the material, which was cDNA or gDNA.

CDR3 length: 17 amino acids. Trimming cost V 0 bases and J 0 bases, with 9 bases left between them. The germline CDR1 and CDR2 sequences are LGHNA and YNFKEQ. Original methodology: It was from reference gene primer amplification that nucleated cell counts were estimated. Sequencing was performed with immunoSEQ multiplex PCR; in TCRdb, only in-frame clones are kept and a portion is missing. The D gene and trimming were derived from the DNA, and the V and J assignments and clone size from that table. The sample includes approximately 210,000 clones, more than 70% of them seen just once. This clone was seen a few times.

The rearrangement joins TRBV4-2 to TRBJ1-6; the D is unclear. Sequencing was done on a sample of peripheral blood. The TCR sequence derives from an elderly woman with acute or convalescent COVID-19. The CDR3 reads CASSQEERSSYNSPLHF. Here the CDR3 DNA reads TGTGCCAGCAGCCAAGAAGAGAGGAGCTCCTATAATTCACCCCTCCACTTT.